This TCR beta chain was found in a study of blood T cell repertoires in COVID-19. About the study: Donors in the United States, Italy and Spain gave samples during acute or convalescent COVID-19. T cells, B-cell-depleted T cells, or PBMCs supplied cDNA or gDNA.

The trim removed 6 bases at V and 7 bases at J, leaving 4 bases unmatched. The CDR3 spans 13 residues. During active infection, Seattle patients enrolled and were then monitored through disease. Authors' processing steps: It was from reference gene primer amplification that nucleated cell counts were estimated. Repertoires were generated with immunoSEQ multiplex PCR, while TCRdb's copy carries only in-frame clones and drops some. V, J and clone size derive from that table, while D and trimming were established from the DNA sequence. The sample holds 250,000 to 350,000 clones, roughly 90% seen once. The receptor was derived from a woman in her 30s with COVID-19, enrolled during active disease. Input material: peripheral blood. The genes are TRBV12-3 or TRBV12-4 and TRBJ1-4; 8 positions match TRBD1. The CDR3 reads CASRVTGGEKLFF. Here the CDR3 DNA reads TGTGCCAGCAGGGTCACAGGGGGTGAAAAACTGTTTTTT.